Each of the 30 T cell receptor beta chains below was sequenced from the same sample in a study of OX40 agonist ivuxolimab in advanced cancers. Only in-frame clones appear in the TCRdb table, and some are missing; sequencing was by immunoSEQ multiplex PCR. The data show 70,000 or so clones, 75% to 90% seen once. Sequenced here: CD4+ or CD8+ T cells sorted from blood, sampled in a trial of the OX40 agonist ivuxolimab. These receptors were taken from an adult with an advanced solid tumor such as melanoma, head and neck, liver or kidney cancer.

The chain employs TRBV7-2 and TRBJ2-3; 12 bases are shared with TRBD2. The CDR3 extends over 18 amino acids. CDR1 is SGHTA and CDR2 is FQGNSA in the germline V gene. The V gene end was trimmed by 1 base and the J gene end by 0 bases; junction bases not matched to a gene: 5. The CDR3 protein is CASSLVGLAGTSTDTQYF. The CDR3 bases are TGTGCCAGCAGCTTAGTCGGACTAGCGGGGACTAGCACAGATACGCAGTATTTT.

The sample holds a few counts of this clone. V and J are TRBV27 and TRBJ2-3; no clear D. The germline V gene encodes CDR1 MNHEY and CDR2 SMNVEV (reference sequence). This CDR3 contains 14 residues. Deletions cut 6 bases from V and 3 bases from J, with 13 bases between. In nucleotides, the CDR3 is TGTGCCAGCAGCCTATTGGGGATTACAGATACGCAGTATTTT. Its protein is CASSLLGITDTQYF.

As concerns this clone: Other DNA sequences in the same sample also yield this CDR3. This chain links TRBV1 with TRBJ2-7. TRBV1 is a documented pseudogene. The CDR3 is made up of 13 amino acids. For the CDR3, the DNA is TGCACCAGCAGCGGGACCTCAGCCTACGAGCAGTACTTC. This translates into CTSSGTSAYEQYF.

The chain has TRBV6-1 and TRBJ1-2, with a possible D match to TRBD1 (6 bases). CDR1 and CDR2 from the germline V gene are MNHNS and SASEGT. V was trimmed by 4 bases and J by 4 bases, leaving 19 bases between them. This CDR3 contains 16 residues. Here the CDR3 reads CASSGSTGPLIYGYTF. CDR3 DNA: TGTGCCAGCAGTGGCTCGACAGGCCCTCTAATCTATGGCTACACCTTC.

This clone came up once. This chain uses TRBV6-1 with TRBJ1-1, with D unresolved. Germline V gene sequence: CDR1 MNHNS, CDR2 SASEGT. The CDR3 sequence is 15 residues long. Between the trimmed V and J ends, which lost 4 bases and 1 base, there was a span of 13 bases. DNA of the CDR3: TGTGCCAGCAGTGTCGAACAGTACGGGAACACTGAAGCTTTCTTT. Residues: CASSVEQYGNTEAFF.

The genes are TRBV11-2 and TRBJ2-4; the D gene is possibly TRBD2 (6 bases). The CDR3 has 14 residues. Germline CDR1 reads SGHAT; CDR2 reads FQNNGV. The V and J ends lost 5 bases and 7 bases respectively, with 15 bases between them. The CDR3 loop is CASSLGEDWNIQYF. The DNA for the CDR3 is TGTGCCAGCAGCCTAGGGGAGGATTGGAACATTCAGTACTTC.

The rearrangement joins TRBV11-2 to TRBJ2-1; maybe TRBD2 (6 bases). Germline V CDR1 and CDR2: SGHAT, FQNNGV. Trimming removed 1 base at V and 4 bases at J, with 8 bases between. The CDR3 has 14 amino acids. The CDR3 DNA reads as TGTGCCAGCAGCTTAGTAGCGGAATACAATGAGCAGTTCTTC. Its translation: CASSLVAEYNEQFF.

This rearrangement joins TRBV29-1 to TRBJ1-2; 7 positions agree with TRBD1. The CDR3 is made up of 13 amino acids. CDR1 SQVTM and CDR2 ANQGSEA come from the germline V gene. Unmatched junction bases numbered 11, after V lost 6 bases and J lost 7 bases. In DNA form, the CDR3 reads TGCAGCGTAGGCGACCGACAGGGTAGTGGCTACACCTTC. This encodes CSVGDRQGSGYTF.

The CDR3 sequence is CASRKGVGEKLFF. The CDR3 DNA reads TGTGCCAGTAGAAAAGGGGTCGGTGAAAAACTGTTTTTT. The chain combines TRBV6-5 with TRBJ1-4; possibly TRBD1 for D (5 bases). This CDR3 has 13 amino acids. The germline gives CDR1 MNHEY, CDR2 SVGAGI. V dropped 9 bases and J dropped 7 bases, with 15 bases sitting between them.

This clone has only one observation. Other nucleotide sequences from this sample produce the same CDR3. This sequence joins TRBV7-2 and TRBJ2-5, with D tentatively TRBD2 (6 bases). Germline CDR1 reads SGHTA; CDR2 reads FQGNSA. The CDR3 is made up of 13 amino acids. V was shortened by 4 bases and J by 5 bases, with 11 bases between the two germline ends. This CDR3 is CASSSRREETQYF. CDR3 nucleotide sequence: TGTGCCAGCAGCTCTCGGAGGGAGGAGACCCAGTACTTC.

This clone appeared once. The genes are TRBV5-1 and TRBJ1-3, with D tentatively TRBD1 (5 bases). V was cut by 4 bases and J by 0 bases, with 14 bases left in between. Germline CDR1 SGHRS, CDR2 YFSETQ. CDR3 size: 16 residues. The chain's CDR3 is CASSNAPGGSGNTIYF. CDR3 coding DNA: TGCGCCAGCAGCAACGCCCCCGGGGGCTCTGGAAACACCATATATTTT.

The rearrangement uses TRBV4-2 and TRBJ2-7; possibly TRBD2 for D (6 bases). CDR1 is LGHNA and CDR2 is YNFKEQ in the germline V gene. This CDR3 is built from 15 residues. V was trimmed by 4 bases and J by 4 bases, leaving 17 bases between them. This CDR3 reads CASSRRRDSGYEQYF. The CDR3 DNA reads as TGTGCCAGCAGCCGACGCCGGGACTCAGGATACGAGCAGTACTTC.

The V and J genes are TRBV10-3 and TRBJ1-5, with 10 bases matching TRBD1. Germline CDR1 is ENHRY and CDR2 is SYGVKD. This CDR3 spans 16 amino acids. Trimming cost V 0 bases and J 2 bases; bases outside gene matches: 1. The CDR3 coding sequence is TGTGCCATCAGTGAGTCCGGGACAGGGGGCAATCAGCCCCAGCATTTT. Translation: CAISESGTGGNQPQHF.

This chain connects TRBV30 to TRBJ2-6; D unresolved. V was clipped by 2 bases and J by 0 bases, with 8 bases between them. The CDR3 has 15 residues. Germline CDR1 reads GTSNPN; CDR2 reads SVGIG (reference sequence). As DNA, the CDR3 is TGTGCCTGGAGTCGTCGGATCTCTGGGGCCAACGTCCTGACTTTC. Translating gives CAWSRRISGANVLTF.

The chain links TRBV15 to TRBJ2-7, with 7 bases aligning to TRBD2. The CDR3 runs 15 residues. The germline V gene has CDR1 LNHNV and CDR2 YYDKDF (reference sequence). With 0 bases clipped from V and 0 bases from J, the junction kept 2 bases outside the gene matches. The CDR3 nucleotides read TGTGCCACCAGCAGAGATGGGGAGGGCTCCTACGAGCAGTACTTC. Translation: CATSRDGEGSYEQYF.

Of note for this clone: Other DNA sequences in this sample translate to the same CDR3. This CDR3 reads CASSQDRGGPTDTQYF. In nucleotides, the CDR3 is TGTGCCAGCAGCCAAGACCGGGGGGGGCCGACAGATACGCAGTATTTT. The chain couples TRBV14 to TRBJ2-3; 8 nucleotides align to TRBD2. The germline V gene has CDR1 SGHDN and CDR2 FVKESK. The CDR3 totals 16 residues. V gave up 0 bases and J gave up 3 bases; unmatched junction bases: 5.

The V gene is TRBV5-1, the J gene TRBJ1-5; D is unclear. The V gene lost 4 bases and the J gene lost 5 bases, with 13 bases spanning the gap. From germline, CDR1 is SGHRS and CDR2 YFSETQ. This CDR3 spans 14 amino acids. Here the CDR3 reads CASSEDGVHQPQHF. CDR3 coding DNA: TGCGCCAGCAGCGAGGACGGGGTGCATCAGCCCCAGCATTTT.

For the CDR3, the DNA is TGCGCCAGCAGCCTGGGACAGTCTGACACAGATACGCAGTATTTT. This sequence encodes CASSLGQSDTDTQYF. The chain links TRBV5-1 to TRBJ2-3; 7 bases fit TRBD1. The CDR3 extends over 15 amino acids. V lost 4 bases and J lost 2; bases outside the gene matches: 7. In germline, CDR1 is SGHRS, CDR2 YFSETQ.

The genes are TRBV2 and TRBJ1-1; D is unclear. V was cut by 4 bases and J by 0 bases, with 9 bases left in between. This CDR3 has 14 residues. Germline CDR1 reads SNHLY; CDR2 reads FYNNEI. DNA of the CDR3: TGTGCCAGCAGTGTGAGACAAATGAACACTGAAGCTTTCTTT. As protein: CASSVRQMNTEAFF.

The chain couples TRBV19 to TRBJ2-1, with D possibly TRBD2 on 5 matching bases. V lost 8 bases, J lost 4 bases, and 15 bases lay in between. The CDR3 length is 14 residues. Germline V lookup: CDR1 LNHDA, CDR2 SQIVND (reference sequence). As DNA, the CDR3 is TGTGCCAGTGCTCCTCGCGGGTTGTACAATGAGCAGTTCTTC. As protein: CASAPRGLYNEQFF.

Only one count was recorded for this clone. This chain joins TRBV6-1 and TRBJ2-7; TRBD2 agrees at 11 bases. This CDR3 is built from 14 residues. The V gene end was trimmed by 8 bases and the J gene end by 4 bases; junction bases not matched to a gene: 7. Per the germline V gene, CDR1 is MNHNS and CDR2 is SASEGT. This chain's CDR3 is CASRPGTSGYEQYF. DNA for the CDR3: TGTGCCAGCCGACCTGGGACTAGCGGTTACGAGCAGTACTTC.

This chain uses TRBV19 with TRBJ2-1, with D possibly matching TRBD2 (6 bases). The V end was cut by 1 base, the J end by 5 bases, with 15 bases between. Germline lookup yields CDR1 LNHDA and CDR2 SQIVND (reference sequence). This CDR3 comprises 16 residues. CDR3 loop: CASSIAEGLGNNEQFF. The CDR3 DNA reads as TGTGCCAGTAGTATAGCAGAGGGACTCGGAAACAATGAGCAGTTCTTC. Complete variable domain (other parts from reference TRBV19 and TRBJ2-1): DGGITQSPKYLFRKEGQNVTLSCEQNLNHDAMYWYRQDPGQGLRLIYYSQIVNDFQKGDIAEGYSVSREKKESFPLTVTSAQKNPTAFYLCASSIAEGLGNNEQFFGPGTRLTVL.

The chain has TRBV10-1 and TRBJ2-3; unclear D gene. Germline CDR1 WNHNN, CDR2 SYGVQD (reference sequence). The CDR3 runs to 15 residues. Trimming removed 3 bases from V and 2 bases from J, with 12 bases in between. The CDR3 DNA reads as TGCGCCAGCAGTGAAGAGAACAGACCCACAGATACGCAGTATTTT. Its translation: CASSEENRPTDTQYF.

With respect to this clone: The same CDR3 can be traced to other DNA sequences in this sample. V usage is TRBV15 and J usage is TRBJ2-3; tentatively, D is TRBD2 (6 bases). Trimming shortened V by 1 base and J by 4 bases, and 12 bases separated the two germline ends. Per the germline V gene, CDR1 is LNHNV and CDR2 is YYDKDF (reference sequence). The CDR3 runs 15 residues. Here the CDR3 reads CATSRGQGGADTQYF. CDR3 coding DNA: TGTGCCACCAGCAGAGGGCAGGGCGGGGCAGATACGCAGTATTTT.

This chain joins TRBV28 and TRBJ2-1, with TRBD2 matching 12 bases. CDR3 length: 15 residues. CDR1 is MDHEN, CDR2 SYDVKM, per germline. J lost 7 bases, V lost 7 bases, and 8 bases had no gene match. The DNA for the CDR3 is TGTGCCAGCAACGTGGGACTAGCGGGTGGGAATGAGCAGTTCTTC. Amino acid sequence: CASNVGLAGGNEQFF.

J is TRBJ1-4 and V is TRBV25-1, with D maybe TRBD1 (6 bases). V was shortened by 1 base and J by 12 bases, with 9 bases between the two germline ends. Germline values: CDR1 MGHDK, CDR2 SYGVNS. The CDR3 has 12 residues. Written as DNA, the CDR3 is TGTGCCAGCAGTGAATTGAGGGGGGAACTGTTTTTT. This codes for CASSELRGELFF.

This chain uses TRBV27 with TRBJ2-7; 13 bases agree with TRBD2. J lost 6 bases, V lost 2 bases, and 1 base had no gene match. Germline lookup yields CDR1 MNHEY and CDR2 SMNVEV (reference sequence). CDR3 length equals 14 residues. This CDR3 is CASSLRTSGSEQYF. The CDR3 coding sequence is TGTGCCAGCAGTTTACGGACTAGCGGGAGCGAGCAGTACTTC.

The chain combines TRBV6-4 with TRBJ2-3; 9 bases line up with TRBD2. Trimming took 0 bases from V and 4 from J; bases not matched to a gene: 5. This CDR3 contains 16 residues. CDR1 and CDR2 from the germline V gene are MRHNA and SNTAGT. CDR3 sequence (DNA): TGTGCCAGCAGTGACTCGGGCGGGAGGGCCGCAGATACGCAGTATTTT. Amino acid sequence: CASSDSGGRAADTQYF.

This rearrangement joins TRBV18 to TRBJ2-7; 7 bases map to TRBD2. Per germline, CDR1 KGHSH and CDR2 LQKENI. The length of the CDR3 is 14 residues. The V segment lost 4 bases and the J segment 4 bases; nucleotides outside the gene matches: 7. As DNA, the CDR3 is TGTGCCAGCTCACAGCCTAGCGGTTCTTACGAGCAGTACTTC. Translated: CASSQPSGSYEQYF.

The chain recombines TRBV6-5 with TRBJ2-6; D not certain. The germline V and J ends were trimmed by 10 bases and 0 bases, with 13 bases remaining between them. Germline loops: CDR1 MNHEY, CDR2 SVGAGI. There are 15 residues in the CDR3. DNA for the CDR3: TGTGCCACCACACGGTGGGGCTCTGGGGCCAACGTCCTGACTTTC. It is translated as CATTRWGSGANVLTF.